These 6 T cell receptor beta chains came from one sample sequenced in a study of T-cell memory formation after mild COVID-19. Via MiXCR, TCRdb re-called the 5' RACE reads, giving one row per CDR3 protein. This table holds around 450,000 distinct CDR3 sequences, 15% to 25% found once. The specimen sequenced was PBMCs or a T cell subset sorted from them (not recorded which). These receptors were obtained from an adult woman who had mild COVID-19 (a few samples of this study predate the infection). Cell type and time point are not known.

This clonotype was seen a handful of times. CDR3: CASSFLGAPGETQYF. The DNA of the CDR3 is TGTGCCAGCAGTTTCCTAGGAGCCCCCGGAGAGACCCAGTACTTC. This chain connects TRBV12-3 or TRBV12-4 to TRBJ2-5, with D uncertain. The V end lost 3 bases, the J end lost 4 bases, and 15 bases lay between the germline ends. This CDR3 spans 15 amino acids.

The J gene is TRBJ1-2, the V gene TRBV7-9; D call uncertain. The germline CDR1 and CDR2 sequences are SEHNR and FQNEAQ (reference sequence). This CDR3 is 14 amino acids long. Trimming shortened V by 7 bases and J by 1 base, and 13 bases separated the two germline ends. CDR3 DNA sequence: TGTGCCAGCACCAGAGATGGGAATAACTATGGCTACACCTTC. This translates into CASTRDGNNYGYTF.

This clonotype has a count of ten or more. The gene calls are TRBV7-2 and TRBJ2-4; D unresolved. This CDR3 region has 14 residues. Between the trimmed V and J ends, which lost 5 bases and 0 bases, there was a span of 8 bases. In germline, CDR1 is SGHTA, CDR2 FQGNSA. CDR3 in DNA: TGTGCCAGCAGCCCAGAGGTAGCCAAAAACATTCAGTACTTC. It codes for CASSPEVAKNIQYF.

J is TRBJ1-3 and V is TRBV24-1; no firm D call. The ends were cut back, 3 bases at V and 8 bases at J, with 19 bases in the middle. The CDR3 is 16 residues long. Germline V gene data show CDR1 as KGHDR and CDR2 as SFDVKD. In nucleotides, the CDR3 is TGTGCCACCAGTGATCCCGCAAACGACCCGGAGGACACCATATATTTT. Amino acids: CATSDPANDPEDTIYF.

This clonotype has just a few counts. In DNA form, the CDR3 reads TGTGCCAGCAGTGCCTCCGGGACAGGGGGCTTTGTGGGCAAAAACATTCAGTACTTC. This sequence encodes CASSASGTGGFVGKNIQYF. The chain carries TRBV25-1 and TRBJ2-4, with TRBD1 matching 12 bases. Germline V gene data show CDR1 as MGHDK and CDR2 as SYGVNS. CDR3 length equals 19 residues. V lost 4 bases and J lost 3; bases outside the gene matches: 13.

CDR3 bases: TGCAGTGCCCCGAAGTTTAGCGGCACAGATACGCAGTATTTT. Its protein product is CSAPKFSGTDTQYF. J is TRBJ2-3 and V is TRBV20-1, with D tentatively TRBD2 (5 bases). In germline, CDR1 is DFQATT, CDR2 SNEGSKA (reference sequence). V lost 6 bases, J lost 1 base, and 14 bases lay in between. The CDR3 covers 14 residues.